This T cell receptor (beta chain) was observed in a study of radiotherapy plus CTLA-4 blockade in lung cancer. Produced via immunoSEQ multiplex PCR; TCRdb's table is partial and in-frame only. The table shows tens of thousands of clones, with about 86% occurring only once. The CDR3 contains 17 residues. The V and J ends lost 6 bases and 3 bases, in that order; junction bases with no gene match: 14. Per the germline V gene, CDR1 is MDHEN and CDR2 is SYDVKM. The sample consisted of peripheral blood, taken from a patient treated with radiotherapy plus ipilimumab. The TCR was taken from a human donor with non-small cell lung cancer whose response to radiotherapy plus ipilimumab could not be evaluated. The rearrangement uses TRBV28 and TRBJ2-3; 8 bases align to TRBD2. CDR3 residues: CASSLTEGGLETDTQYF. The CDR3 DNA reads TGTGCCAGCAGCCTTACCGAGGGGGGACTAGAAACAGATACGCAGTATTTT.